The TCR beta chain described here comes from a study of regulatory T cells in long-lasting Graves disease. Combining iRepertoire HTBI primers with Arm-PCR of CDR3 regions, the authors built TCR beta libraries. TCRdb redid the calling of the multiplex PCR reads with MiXCR, one entry per CDR3 protein. The sample has nearly 350,000 distinct CDR3 sequences, around 19% seen once. CDR3 length: 15 residues. V lost 0 bases and J lost 0, with 7 bases in between. Looked up from germline, CDR1 is LGHNT and CDR2 is FRNRAP. Regarding time point: persistent/refractory GD, antithyroid drugs over 5 years with positive TRAb. Following extraction of RNA from PBMCs, that RNA was used to make the TCR library. Concerning this clonotype itself: Its specificity is unknown.

Study-wide results and limits: The study found TRBV28, TRBJ1-2 and TRBJ2-5 favored in persistent disease. A limited number of samples was an acknowledged limitation.

J is TRBJ2-3 and V is TRBV12-5; D gene ambiguous. The clonotype originates from a female donor with Graves disease. Sequenced here: peripheral blood mononuclear cells (PBMCs), sampled when the disease was refractory, from a patient treated with antithyroid drugs. DNA of the CDR3: TGTGCTAGTGGTTTGGTCCCAGGAAGCACAGATACGCAGTATTTT. Its translation: CASGLVPGSTDTQYF.